This paragraph reports one TCR beta chain. Its antigen is unidentified. A much more abundant neighbour one base away suggests this may be a read error. CDR3 length: 13 residues. Germline lookup yields CDR1 DFQATT and CDR2 SNEGSKA (reference sequence). V was pared by 1 base and J by 2 bases, with 9 bases between. The data originate from a study of tumor and adjacent non-tumor tissue in lung cancer. Study-level points and caveats: Tumor repertoires had a smaller top 100 clone share than normal lung.

No cell sorting was done before RNA was extracted from the tissue. More than 3 cm separated this lung sample from the edge of the tumor. The library came from three nested PCR rounds adapted from ARM-PCR protocols. TCRdb used MiXCR to reprocess the multiplex PCR reads, holding one entry per CDR3 protein. The sample holds more than 55,000 distinct CDR3 sequences; around 82% are singletons and the top ten take 45%. The genes are TRBV20-1 and TRBJ2-7, with no clear D. The receptor was derived from a man between 60 and 75 years old with non-small cell lung cancer. The sample taken for sequencing was distant non-tumor lung tissue. The CDR3 sequence: CSARAHRAYEQYF. DNA of the CDR3: TGCAGTGCTAGAGCACATAGGGCCTACGAGCAGTACTTC.